This is a list of T cell receptor beta chains from one sample in a study of T cell repertoires in cytomegalovirus infection. TCRdb itself ran the reads through MiXCR, one entry per CDR3 protein. This sample carries around 750,000 distinct CDR3 sequences, 32% of them seen once, and the ten largest clones take around 12%. Their target antigens are unknown. Source: cultured CD8+ T cells from PBMCs, taken from culture after CMV antigen stimulation. The receptors originated from a human donor in good health (CMV status not recorded). Some clones in this sample may be carry-over from other donors' samples. The CDR3 runs from the conserved cysteine through the conserved F or W. The order of the fields is J gene, clone size, V gene, D gene, CDR3 protein, CDR3 DNA. The D gene is left open where the match is weak. For some rows the clone size is stated as once, few or many, or as a class when expanded; others skip it.

TRBJ1-5 | many | TRBV27 | - | CASSLLASNQPQHF | TGTGCCAGCAGTTTATTAGCTAGCAATCAGCCCCAGCATTTT
TRBJ1-1 | - | TRBV27 | TRBD1 | CASSERTGSEAFF | TGTGCCAGCAGCGAGAGGACAGGGTCTGAAGCTTTCTTT
TRBJ2-3 | - | TRBV24-1 | - | CATSEAVTDTQYF | TGTGCCACCAGTGAGGCAGTCACAGATACGCAGTATTTT
TRBJ1-6 | few | TRBV13 | - | CASSLGTAYLSLHF | TGTGCCAGCAGCCTCGGGACGGCCTATTTGTCCCTCCACTTT
TRBJ1-4 | few | TRBV4-1 | - | CASSQEPGQPNEKLFF | TGCGCCAGCAGCCAAGAACCGGGACAACCTAATGAAAAACTGTTTTTT
TRBJ1-1 | few | TRBV7-3 | TRBD1 | CASSSIGQGAEAFF | TGTGCCAGCAGCTCCATCGGACAGGGCGCTGAAGCTTTCTTT
TRBJ2-2 | - | TRBV24-1 | TRBD2 | CAIAGGPGTGELFF | TGTGCCATCGCGGGGGGGCCGGGCACCGGGGAGCTGTTTTTT
TRBJ2-1 | once | TRBV10-3 | TRBD2 | CAINPGGDYNEQFF | TGTGCCATCAACCCGGGGGGGGACTACAATGAGCAGTTCTTC
TRBJ2-1 | - | TRBV27 | TRBD2 | CASSPGTSPYNEQFF | TGTGCCAGCAGCCCCGGGACTAGTCCCTACAATGAGCAGTTCTTC
TRBJ2-6 | - | TRBV10-3 | TRBD1 | CAIREWTGASSGANVLTF | TGTGCCATCAGAGAATGGACAGGGGCCTCCTCTGGGGCCAACGTCCTGACTTTC
TRBJ2-2 | - | TRBV2 | - | CASSERTPYNTGELFF | TGTGCCAGCAGTGAACGGACCCCTTATAACACCGGGGAGCTGTTTTTT
TRBJ1-6 | once | TRBV9 | TRBD1 | CASSSQGGGSSPLHF | TGTGCCAGCAGCTCACAGGGGGGAGGGAGTTCACCCCTCCACTTT
TRBJ2-1 | - | TRBV27 | - | CASSLSYGNEQFF | TGTGCCAGCAGTTTAAGTTATGGCAATGAGCAGTTCTTC
TRBJ1-2 | many | TRBV7-2 | - | CASSLEQPYGYTF | TGTGCCAGCAGCTTAGAACAGCCCTATGGCTACACCTTC
TRBJ2-3 | many | TRBV12-3/TRBV12-4 | - | CASSWGADTQYF | TGTGCCAGCAGCTGGGGGGCAGATACGCAGTATTTT
TRBJ2-7 | few | TRBV4-1 | - | CASSPSHVGGYEQYF | TGCGCCAGCAGCCCTAGCCACGTAGGGGGCTACGAGCAGTACTTC
TRBJ1-6 | few | TRBV7-9 | - | CASSGDGEVRNSPLHF | TGTGCCAGCAGCGGGGACGGAGAAGTAAGGAATTCACCCCTCCACTTT
TRBJ2-3 | - | TRBV7-6 | TRBD2 | CAGSGLAGESSTDTQYF | TGTGCCGGATCGGGACTAGCGGGGGAGTCTAGCACAGATACGCAGTATTTT
TRBJ1-1 | many | TRBV7-8 | TRBD1 | CASSDRGWETFF | TGTGCCAGCAGCGACAGGGGATGGGAAACTTTCTTT
TRBJ2-1 | many | TRBV7-8 | - | CASSPGTGEQFF | TGTGCCAGCAGTCCGGGGACGGGTGAGCAGTTCTTC
TRBJ2-1 | - | TRBV7-3 | - | CASSFQGSSYNEQFF | TGTGCCAGCAGCTTCCAGGGGAGCTCCTACAATGAGCAGTTCTTC
TRBJ2-1 | - | TRBV2 | - | CASIDKLNEQFF | TGTGCCAGCATCGACAAGCTCAATGAGCAGTTCTTC
TRBJ2-3 | - | TRBV7-3 | TRBD2 | CASSLTSGGAKWTDTQYF | TGTGCCAGCAGCTTAACTAGCGGGGGGGCGAAGTGGACAGATACGCAGTATTTT
TRBJ2-1 | few | TRBV27 | TRBD2 | CASRLADYNEQFF | TGTGCCAGCAGACTAGCGGACTACAATGAGCAGTTCTTC
TRBJ2-3 | - | TRBV7-8 | - | CASSLTRGSTDTQYF | TGTGCCAGCAGCTTAACGCGGGGTAGCACAGATACGCAGTATTTT
TRBJ2-1 | - | TRBV7-6 | - | CASSLVAGATQFF | TGTGCCAGCAGCTTAGTGGCGGGGGCTACCCAGTTCTTC
TRBJ2-5 | - | TRBV7-9 | - | CASSLSGFGPQETQYF | TGTGCCAGCAGCCTCTCGGGGTTTGGGCCCCAAGAGACCCAGTACTTC
TRBJ2-3 | many | TRBV7-6 | TRBD2 | CASSLTSGGATDTQYF | TGTGCCAGCAGCTTAACTAGCGGGGGGGCGACAGATACGCAGTATTTT
TRBJ2-1 | few | TRBV7-2 | TRBD2 | CASGAATSGESYNEQFF | TGTGCCAGCGGGGCCGCGACTAGCGGGGAATCCTACAATGAGCAGTTCTTC
TRBJ2-4 | - | TRBV29-1 | - | CSVATGNSDKNIQYF | TGCAGCGTCGCGACAGGAAACAGCGACAAAAACATTCAGTACTTC
TRBJ1-4 | few | TRBV6-1 | - | CASSELSVRNEKLFF | TGTGCCAGCAGTGAACTAAGTGTGCGAAATGAAAAACTGTTTTTT
TRBJ1-1 | few | TRBV5-1 | - | CASSLVFQNTEAFF | TGCGCCAGCAGCTTGGTATTTCAGAACACTGAAGCTTTCTTT
TRBJ2-1 | - | TRBV28 | TRBD1 | CASRGTGTYEQFF | TGTGCCAGCAGGGGGACAGGGACCTATGAGCAGTTCTTC
TRBJ2-3 | - | TRBV6-1 | TRBD2 | CASSLGLGSTDTQYF | TGTGCCAGCAGCCTCGGACTAGGTAGCACAGATACGCAGTATTTT
TRBJ2-3 | many | TRBV6-1 | - | CASSWLARSTDTQYF | TGTGCCAGCAGTTGGCTAGCGCGAAGCACAGATACGCAGTATTTT
TRBJ2-1 | - | TRBV5-1 | - | CTSSGTAYNEQFF | TGCACCAGCAGCGGGACAGCATACAATGAGCAGTTCTTC
TRBJ2-3 | few | TRBV7-2 | - | CASSFKFGADTQYF | TGTGCCAGCAGCTTCAAGTTCGGGGCAGATACGCAGTATTTT
TRBJ1-2 | few | TRBV27 | - | CASSRSSGGEGYTF | TGTGCCAGCAGCCGTTCCTCAGGAGGGGAAGGCTACACCTTC
TRBJ2-1 | - | TRBV11-3 | - | CASSSSPSLSYNEQFF | TGTGCCAGCAGCTCTAGCCCTTCCCTCTCCTACAATGAGCAGTTCTTC
TRBJ2-5 | - | TRBV24-1 | - | CATSDFRRGEVETQYF | TGTGCCACCAGTGATTTTCGGAGAGGGGAGGTCGAGACCCAGTACTTC
TRBJ1-1 | - | TRBV2 | TRBD1 | CASSVLLGQGNTEAFF | TGTGCCAGCAGTGTTCTCTTGGGACAGGGGAACACTGAAGCTTTCTTT
TRBJ2-2 | few | TRBV7-2 | TRBD2 | CASSLDLAGGPSGELFF | TGTGCCAGCAGCTTAGACCTAGCGGGGGGGCCGTCCGGGGAGCTGTTTTTT
TRBJ1-2 | - | TRBV28 | - | CASSPPDADLGYGYTF | TGTGCCAGCAGTCCCCCGGACGCCGACTTGGGCTATGGCTACACCTTC
TRBJ2-7 | few | TRBV6-6 | TRBD2 | CASSHTSGDLSYEQYF | TGTGCCAGCAGCCATACTAGCGGGGACTTATCCTACGAGCAGTACTTC
TRBJ1-5 | - | TRBV12-3/TRBV12-4 | - | CASSYFLGGNQPQHF | TGTGCCAGCAGTTATTTTCTGGGAGGTAACCAGCCCCAGCATTTT
TRBJ1-4 | - | TRBV5-4 | - | CASSLSGAVEKLFF | TGTGCCAGCAGCTTGTCGGGGGCGGTTGAAAAACTGTTTTTT
TRBJ2-2 | many | TRBV7-2 | - | CASSLRSGLAVFGELFF | TGTGCCAGCAGCCTGCGCTCGGGACTGGCCGTTTTCGGGGAGCTGTTTTTT
TRBJ1-2 | - | TRBV7-3 | - | CASSLTGQSVYGYTF | TGTGCCAGCAGCTTAACGGGGCAAAGTGTCTATGGCTACACCTTC
TRBJ1-2 | few | TRBV7-9 | - | CASSLGSGFAAGYTF | TGTGCCAGCAGCTTAGGGAGCGGATTTGCGGCTGGCTACACCTTC
TRBJ1-5 | - | TRBV12-3/TRBV12-4 | - | CASSLGFAQPQHF | TGTGCCAGCAGTTTAGGGTTTGCTCAGCCCCAGCATTTT
TRBJ2-3 | - | TRBV7-8 | - | CASSLSEDYTDTQYF | TGTGCCAGCAGCTTATCGGAAGACTACACAGATACGCAGTATTTT
TRBJ1-5 | - | TRBV10-2 | - | CASSVNSKQPQHF | TGCGCCAGCAGTGTTAATAGCAAACAGCCCCAGCATTTT
TRBJ1-1 | few | TRBV29-1 | - | CSVEDLPEEAFF | TGCAGCGTTGAAGATCTTCCAGAAGAAGCTTTCTTT